This TCR beta chain was observed in a study of blood T cell repertoires in COVID-19. Whole-study context: In each case, the material was cDNA or gDNA derived from T cells, B-cell-depleted T cells, or PBMCs.

Trimming removed 0 bases at V and 5 bases at J, with 19 bases between. The CDR3 covers 17 residues. In germline, CDR1 is LGHNA, CDR2 YSLEER. Authors' methods: Reference gene primers were amplified, and this amplification served to estimate nucleated cell counts. TCRdb's table, derived via immunoSEQ multiplex PCR, lists solely in-frame clones and lacks some. The V and J calls and clone size come from that table; D and trimming were worked out from the DNA. The sample includes around 150,000 clones, more than 85% seen only once; the top ten take roughly 1.9%. The sample comprised peripheral blood. This clonotype originated in an older woman with COVID-19, enrolled during active disease. The chain is built from TRBV4-3 and TRBJ1-1; D unresolved. CDR3 protein: CASSQDLAVGIGTEAFF. The CDR3 nucleotides are TGCGCCAGCAGCCAAGATTTGGCGGTGGGTATCGGGACTGAAGCTTTCTTT.